This T cell receptor (beta chain) comes out of a study of T-cell reconstitution after alpha-beta-depleted transplantation in children. The study's findings and limits: Several hundred expanded graft clones reportedly gave rise to the alpha-beta T cells present about two months after transplant. One year post-transplant, T-cell counts and diversity were largely derived from T cells produced anew. Diversity of TCRbeta at day 60 was high in some patients, arising from surviving recipient T cells and thymic progenitors.

The authors prepared the TCRbeta library with unique molecular identifiers. Via MiXCR, TCRdb re-called the PCR reads, giving one row per CDR3 protein. The sample includes 350,000 to 500,000 distinct CDR3 sequences, 43% seen only once; the top ten take 27%. Many counts were recorded for this clonotype. The antigen is not known. This material consisted of PBMCs, taken before TCRalphabeta/CD19-depleted stem cell transplant. This sequence originates from a girl aged 2 to 9 with aplastic anemia, due to receive a stem cell transplant.

The CDR3: CASSLEFLTGELFF. For the CDR3, the DNA is TGTGCCAGCAGCTTAGAGTTTTTAACCGGGGAGCTGTTTTTT. The chain is built from TRBV7-2 and TRBJ2-2; no definite D call. The CDR3 length is 14 residues. Germline V gene data show CDR1 as SGHTA and CDR2 as FQGNSA. V gave up 1 base and J gave up 5 bases, with 8 bases separating them.